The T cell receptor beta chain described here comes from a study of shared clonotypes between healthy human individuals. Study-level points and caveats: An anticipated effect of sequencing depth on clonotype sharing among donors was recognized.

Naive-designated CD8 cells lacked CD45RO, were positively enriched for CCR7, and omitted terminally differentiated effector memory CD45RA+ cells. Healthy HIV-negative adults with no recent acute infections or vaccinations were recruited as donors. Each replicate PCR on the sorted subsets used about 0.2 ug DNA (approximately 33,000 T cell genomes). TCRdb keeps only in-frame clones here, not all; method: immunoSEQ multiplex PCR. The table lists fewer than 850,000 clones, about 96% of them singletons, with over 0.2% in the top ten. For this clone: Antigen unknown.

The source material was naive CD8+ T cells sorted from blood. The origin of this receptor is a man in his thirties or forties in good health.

CDR3 bases: TGCGCCAGCAGCCATGACGACAGGACGCCCACCGGGGAGCTGTTTTTT. Translation: CASSHDDRTPTGELFF. The chain is built from TRBV4-1 and TRBJ2-2; possibly TRBD1 for D (6 bases). Germline values: CDR1 MGHRA, CDR2 YSYEKL. Deletions cut 3 bases from V and 4 bases from J, with 15 bases between. This CDR3 is built from 16 residues.